This T cell receptor (beta chain) came from a study of cytomegalovirus exposure and HLA in healthy donors. Study at large: The platform used for the 120 validation repertoires matched that of the 666 first-cohort repertoires, a later analysis reported. Study-level findings and limits: Investigators reported about 160 TCR beta chains as tied to cytomegalovirus. Reported performance of the classifier showed diagnosis of cytomegalovirus status with high specificity and sensitivity.

The donors formed part of the approximately 130-subject validation cohort, distinct from the approximately 640-subject first cohort. TCRdb's copy holds only in-frame clones and misses some; the assay was immunoSEQ multiplex PCR. The profile shows 250,000 to 350,000 clones, approximately 91% of them singletons. The CDR3 consists of 15 residues. CDR1 and CDR2 from the germline V gene are LNHDA and SQIVND (reference sequence). Trimming removed 2 bases from V and 7 bases from J; junction bases left unmatched: 8. This clone has just one count. Its matching antigen is unknown. The J gene is TRBJ1-2, the V gene TRBV19, with 9 bases that match TRBD1. Sequenced sample: PBMCs. This TCR derives from a young man in good health and CMV-seronegative. The CDR3 sequence: CASSIYRTGVGGYTF. In DNA form, the CDR3 reads TGTGCCAGTAGTATATACCGGACAGGGGTTGGTGGCTACACCTTC.